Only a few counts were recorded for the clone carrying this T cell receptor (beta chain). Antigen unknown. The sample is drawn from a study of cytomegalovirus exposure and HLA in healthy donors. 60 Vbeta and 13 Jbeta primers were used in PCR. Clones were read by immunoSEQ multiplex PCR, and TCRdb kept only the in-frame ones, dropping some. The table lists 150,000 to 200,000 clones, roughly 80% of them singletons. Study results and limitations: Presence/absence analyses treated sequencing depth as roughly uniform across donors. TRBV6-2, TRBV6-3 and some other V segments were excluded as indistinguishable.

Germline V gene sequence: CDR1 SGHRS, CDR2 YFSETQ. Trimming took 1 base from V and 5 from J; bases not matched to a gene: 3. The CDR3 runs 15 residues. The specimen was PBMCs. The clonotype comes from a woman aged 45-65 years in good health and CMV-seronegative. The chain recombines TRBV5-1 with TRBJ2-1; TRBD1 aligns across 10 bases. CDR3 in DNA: TGCGCCAGCAGCTTGATGGGACAGGGGAACAATGAGCAGTTCTTC. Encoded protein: CASSLMGQGNNEQFF. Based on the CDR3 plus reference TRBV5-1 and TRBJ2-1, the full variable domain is KAGVTQTPRYLIKTRGQQVTLSCSPISGHRSVSWYQQTPGQGLQFLFEYFSETQRNKGNFPGRFSGRQFSNSRSEMNVSTLELGDSALYLCASSLMGQGNNEQFFGPGTRLTVL.